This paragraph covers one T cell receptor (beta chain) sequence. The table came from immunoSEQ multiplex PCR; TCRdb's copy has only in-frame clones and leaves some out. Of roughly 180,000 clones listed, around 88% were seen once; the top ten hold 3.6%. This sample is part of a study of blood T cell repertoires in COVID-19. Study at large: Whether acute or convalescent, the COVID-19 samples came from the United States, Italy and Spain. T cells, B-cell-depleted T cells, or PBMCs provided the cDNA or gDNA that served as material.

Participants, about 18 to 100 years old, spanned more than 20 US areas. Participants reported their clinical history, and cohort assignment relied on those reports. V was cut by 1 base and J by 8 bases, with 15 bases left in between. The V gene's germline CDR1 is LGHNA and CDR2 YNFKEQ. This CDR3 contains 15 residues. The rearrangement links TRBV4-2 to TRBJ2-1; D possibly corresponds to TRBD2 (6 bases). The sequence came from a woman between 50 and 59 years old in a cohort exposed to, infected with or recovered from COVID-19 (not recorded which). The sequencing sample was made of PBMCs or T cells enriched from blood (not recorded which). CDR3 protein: CASSQAQLAVDEQFF. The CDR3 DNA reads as TGTGCCAGCAGCCAAGCCCAACTAGCTGTCGATGAGCAGTTCTTC.